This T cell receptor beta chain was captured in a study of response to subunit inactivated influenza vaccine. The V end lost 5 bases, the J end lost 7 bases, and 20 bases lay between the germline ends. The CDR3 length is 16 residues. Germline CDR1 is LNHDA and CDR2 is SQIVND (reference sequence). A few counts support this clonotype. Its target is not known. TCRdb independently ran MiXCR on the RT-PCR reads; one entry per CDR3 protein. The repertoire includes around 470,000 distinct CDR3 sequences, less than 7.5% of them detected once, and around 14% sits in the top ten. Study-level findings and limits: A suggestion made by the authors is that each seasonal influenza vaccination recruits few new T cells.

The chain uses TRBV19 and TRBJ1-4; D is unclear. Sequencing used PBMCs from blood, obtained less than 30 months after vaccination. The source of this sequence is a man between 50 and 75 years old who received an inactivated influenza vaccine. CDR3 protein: CASSRFFPAGGEKLFF. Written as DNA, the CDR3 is TGTGCCAGTAGTCGATTCTTCCCAGCGGGCGGTGAAAAACTGTTTTTT.